A selection of T cell receptor beta chains follows, all from one sample in a study of T cells after yellow fever vaccination. From the 5' RACE reads, TCRdb called clonotypes with MiXCR, one entry per CDR3 protein. The sample lists some 320,000 distinct CDR3 sequences; under 9% were seen once. The material was CD4+ T cells sorted from PBMCs, obtained 5 days after the yellow fever booster vaccination. These receptors were collected from a man younger than 35 who received the YFV17D yellow fever vaccine. Each CDR3 is given with its conserved first and last residue. A D gene is named only where the DNA matches it firmly. Size is omitted from some rows. Given values are once, few, many or a class for expanded clones.

V	D	size	J	CDR3	DNA
TRBV19	-	few	TRBJ1-5	CASTPRGLSNQPQHF	TGTGCCAGTACCCCACGGGGGCTTAGCAATCAGCCCCAGCATTTT
TRBV15	-	-	TRBJ1-3	CATSRGGVLSGNTIYF	TGTGCCACCAGCAGAGGGGGGGTACTCTCTGGAAACACCATATATTTT
TRBV4-2	TRBD1	-	TRBJ1-3	CASSQVTGGHSGNTIYF	TGTGCCAGCAGCCAAGTGACAGGGGGGCACTCTGGAAACACCATATATTTT
TRBV10-3	-	few	TRBJ1-6	CAIRPTGESPLHF	TGTGCCATCAGACCCACGGGGGAGTCACCCCTCCACTTT
TRBV23-1	-	-	TRBJ2-2	CARGGNTNTGELFF	TGCGCCAGAGGAGGGAATACGAACACCGGGGAGCTGTTTTTT
TRBV7-9	TRBD2	few	TRBJ2-1	CASSPLAGLPNEQFF	TGTGCCAGCAGCCCCCTAGCGGGGCTACCCAATGAGCAGTTCTTC
TRBV7-2	TRBD1	few	TRBJ1-6	CASSLYDRANSPLHF	TGTGCCAGCAGCTTATATGACAGGGCGAATTCACCCCTCCACTTT
TRBV18	-	-	TRBJ2-2	CASSPGVERAGELFF	TGTGCCAGCTCGCCGGGGGTGGAGCGAGCCGGGGAGCTGTTTTTT
TRBV5-1	-	-	TRBJ2-7	CASSSLDVYEQYF	TGCGCCAGCAGCTCCTTGGACGTCTACGAGCAGTACTTC
TRBV5-1	-	few	TRBJ1-4	CASTLDRATRTRGRGAEKLFF	TGCGCCAGCACCTTAGACCGGGCCACCCGCACCAGGGGCCGCGGGGCTGAAAAACTGTTTTTT
TRBV5-1	-	few	TRBJ2-6	CASGQGSTGANVLTF	TGCGCCAGCGGGCAGGGTTCTACGGGGGCCAACGTCCTGACTTTC
TRBV2	-	-	TRBJ1-5	CASSPAGVSGNQPQHF	TGTGCCAGCAGCCCCGCAGGGGTTTCTGGCAATCAGCCCCAGCATTTT
TRBV6-2/TRBV6-3	TRBD2	few	TRBJ2-3	CASSYGGGPDTQYF	TGTGCCAGCAGTTACGGCGGGGGGCCAGATACGCAGTATTTT
TRBV19	-	few	TRBJ2-7	CASSPGRKASEQYF	TGTGCCAGTAGCCCGGGACGAAAGGCATCCGAGCAGTACTTC
TRBV5-1	TRBD2	many	TRBJ2-1	CASSLGLAGGLYNEQFF	TGCGCCAGCAGCCTGGGACTAGCGGGGGGGCTTTACAATGAGCAGTTCTTC
TRBV5-1	TRBD2	-	TRBJ2-7	CASSPGGGTSYEQYF	TGCGCCAGCAGCCCGGGGGGGGGAACGTCCTACGAGCAGTACTTC
TRBV11-2	-	few	TRBJ2-3	CASSPYSSQYF	TGTGCCAGCAGCCCATATTCCTCCCAGTATTTT
TRBV28	-	-	TRBJ2-3	CASSSWRGPGADTQYF	TGTGCCAGCAGTTCATGGCGGGGGCCGGGAGCAGATACGCAGTATTTT
TRBV12-3/TRBV12-4	-	-	TRBJ2-7	CASSFGGEEYEQYF	TGTGCCAGCAGTTTTGGCGGGGAGGAGTACGAGCAGTACTTC
TRBV20-1	-	-	TRBJ2-5	CSARDPTVVDPYF	TGCAGTGCTAGAGATCCGACAGTAGTCGATCCGTACTTC
TRBV11-2	TRBD2	few	TRBJ2-3	CASSPGLAGNTQYF	TGTGCCAGCAGCCCGGGACTAGCGGGGAATACGCAGTATTTT
TRBV29-1	-	few	TRBJ1-1	CSVATSEEAEAFF	TGCAGCGTTGCGACTAGTGAGGAAGCTGAAGCTTTCTTT
TRBV6-2/TRBV6-3	TRBD1	few	TRBJ1-6	CASTDRGGSPLHF	TGTGCCAGCACGGACAGGGGTGGTTCACCCCTCCACTTT
TRBV6-2/TRBV6-3	-	few	TRBJ2-1	CASTPDTGQISYNEQFF	TGTGCCAGCACCCCAGACACCGGACAGATCTCCTACAATGAGCAGTTCTTC
TRBV27	TRBD1	-	TRBJ1-1	CASSLSGQGGTEAFF	TGTGCCAGCAGTTTATCCGGACAGGGAGGGACTGAAGCTTTCTTT
TRBV28	-	few	TRBJ2-1	CASSLPTGRGGNEQFF	TGTGCCAGCAGTTTACCCACCGGCAGGGGAGGTAATGAGCAGTTCTTC
TRBV7-2	-	few	TRBJ1-2	CASSVGGDIGYTF	TGTGCCAGCAGCGTAGGGGGGGACATCGGCTACACCTTC
TRBV20-1	-	-	TRBJ1-1	CSATRRDLNTEAFF	TGCAGTGCTACCCGAAGGGATTTGAACACTGAAGCTTTCTTT
TRBV5-1	TRBD1	-	TRBJ1-2	CASSYRDRAHYGYTF	TGCGCCAGCAGCTACCGGGACAGGGCACACTATGGCTACACCTTC
TRBV6-2/TRBV6-3	-	-	TRBJ2-7	CATAGATYEQYF	TGTGCCACCGCCGGGGCGACCTACGAGCAGTACTTC
TRBV5-4	-	-	TRBJ2-5	CASSLAGRRETKYF	TGTGCCAGCAGCTTGGCCGGGCGAAGGGAGACCAAGTACTTC
TRBV7-3	TRBD2	many	TRBJ2-3	CASSSPTSGVRDTQYF	TGTGCCAGCAGCTCCCCGACTAGCGGGGTCAGGGATACGCAGTATTTT
TRBV7-9	-	few	TRBJ1-6	CASSLEVATPLHF	TGTGCCAGCAGCTTAGAGGTGGCTACACCCCTCCACTTT
TRBV11-3	-	-	TRBJ2-1	CASSRGPNNEQFF	TGTGCCAGCAGCCGGGGGCCTAACAATGAGCAGTTCTTC
TRBV19	TRBD1	-	TRBJ2-7	CASSMGQGTHYEQYF	TGTGCCAGTAGTATGGGACAGGGGACCCACTACGAGCAGTACTTC
TRBV18	-	-	TRBJ1-4	CASSPGRETNEKLFF	TGTGCCAGCTCACCCGGCAGGGAAACTAATGAAAAACTGTTTTTT
TRBV7-9	-	-	TRBJ1-2	CASSSGTYGYTF	TGTGCCAGCAGCTCCGGGACCTATGGCTACACCTTC
TRBV7-2	-	few	TRBJ1-3	CASSRRLLDTIYF	TGTGCCAGCAGCCGCCGCCTGCTTGACACCATATATTTT
TRBV28	TRBD1	-	TRBJ2-3	CASSLRGPTGSDTQYF	TGTGCCAGCAGTCTCCGGGGTCCGACAGGGTCAGATACGCAGTATTTT
TRBV18	-	few	TRBJ1-6	CASSPGGDDSPLHF	TGTGCCAGCTCACCGGGGGGTGACGATTCACCCCTCCACTTT
TRBV7-7	-	-	TRBJ2-3	CASSLTAGLTDTQYF	TGTGCCAGCAGCTTAACTGCGGGTTTGACAGATACGCAGTATTTT
TRBV7-9	TRBD1	many	TRBJ2-5	CASSLEDRVETQYF	TGTGCCAGCAGCTTAGAGGACAGGGTTGAGACCCAGTACTTC
TRBV5-1	-	many	TRBJ2-3	CASSLAPDTQYF	TGCGCCAGCAGCTTGGCTCCAGATACGCAGTATTTT
TRBV10-3	-	few	TRBJ2-3	CAITGGPTDTQYF	TGTGCCATCACTGGGGGACCCACAGATACGCAGTATTTT
TRBV12-3/TRBV12-4	-	many	TRBJ1-6	CASSLGAVVYNSPLHF	TGTGCCAGCAGTTTGGGAGCCGTCGTCTATAATTCACCCCTCCACTTT
TRBV12-3/TRBV12-4	TRBD2	-	TRBJ2-1	CASRALAGAGEQFF	TGTGCCAGCAGAGCACTAGCGGGGGCCGGTGAGCAGTTCTTC
TRBV2	TRBD1	-	TRBJ1-3	CASSERTGGDTIYF	TGTGCCAGCAGTGAGAGGACAGGGGGAGACACCATATATTTT
TRBV12-3/TRBV12-4	TRBD2	-	TRBJ2-3	CASRPKTSGRLFLSTDTQYF	TGTGCCAGCCGACCGAAGACTAGCGGGAGGCTCTTTCTGAGCACAGATACGCAGTATTTT
TRBV4-2	TRBD2	once	TRBJ2-3	CASRERLAGTDTQYF	TGTGCCAGCAGAGAAAGACTAGCGGGGACAGATACGCAGTATTTT
TRBV7-2	-	few	TRBJ2-3	CASSLGFRGSLTDTQYF	TGTGCCAGCAGCTTAGGCTTTAGGGGCTCCCTAACAGATACGCAGTATTTT
TRBV14	TRBD2	-	TRBJ2-3	CASSHKPHSGWGTDTQYF	TGTGCCAGCAGCCACAAGCCCCATAGCGGGTGGGGCACAGATACGCAGTATTTT
TRBV6-2/TRBV6-3	-	-	TRBJ2-2	CASSRSRRSGELFF	TGTGCCAGCAGCCGGTCTAGGAGGTCCGGGGAGCTGTTTTTT
TRBV4-1	-	few	TRBJ1-1	CASSQEGALLNTEAFF	TGCGCCAGCAGCCAAGAAGGGGCTTTATTGAACACTGAAGCTTTCTTT
TRBV2	-	few	TRBJ1-5	CASRSTVNQPQHF	TGTGCCAGCCGGAGTACGGTGAATCAGCCCCAGCATTTT